Below, 5 T cell receptor beta chains from the same sample are listed, as sequenced in a study of patients and donors after allogeneic stem cell transplantation. One entry per CDR3 protein results from TCRdb running MiXCR on the RT-PCR reads. The sample includes 200,000 to 250,000 distinct CDR3 sequences, less than 15% of them seen just once. The sequenced sample was blood, either unsorted or a sorted T cell fraction (not recorded which). The receptors were sampled from a human donor who was either an allogeneic HSCT recipient or a stem cell or donor lymphocyte infusion donor (not recorded which). It is not recorded whose cells these are; they may come from a transplant donor.

This clonotype was observed a few times. The chain combines TRBV29-1 with TRBJ1-1, with 7 bases that match TRBD1. With V trimmed by 7 bases and J by 0 bases, 14 bases remained unmatched. The germline V gene has CDR1 SQVTM and CDR2 ANQGSEA. The CDR3 runs to 16 residues. This CDR3 is CSAEMTGFLMNTEAFF. CDR3 DNA sequence: TGCAGCGCTGAGATGACAGGGTTTTTAATGAACACTGAAGCTTTCTTT. Using reference TRBV29-1 and TRBJ1-1 for the parts outside the CDR3, the full variable domain is SAVISQKPSRDICQRGTSLTIQCQVDSQVTMMFWYRQQPGQSLTLIATANQGSEATYESGFVIDKFPISRPNLTFSTLTVSNMSPEDSSIYLCSAEMTGFLMNTEAFFGQGTRLTVV.

V and J are TRBV20-1 and TRBJ2-5, with 8 bases identical to TRBD2. The germline V gene has CDR1 DFQATT and CDR2 SNEGSKA (reference sequence). The CDR3 contains 15 residues. Trimming took 2 bases from V and 5 from J; bases not matched to a gene: 10. CDR3 in amino acids: CSARSPGGLRETQYF. In DNA form, the CDR3 reads TGCAGTGCTAGATCACCGGGGGGGTTACGGGAGACCCAGTACTTC.

In this sample, this clonotype turned up many times. The rearrangement uses TRBV7-2 and TRBJ1-5; maybe TRBD1 (6 bases). Germline values: CDR1 SGHTA, CDR2 FQGNSA. This CDR3 has 15 residues. The V and J ends lost 5 bases and 7 bases respectively, with 18 bases between them. For the CDR3, the DNA is TGTGCCAGCAGCCTCATGACAGGAGATGGGCAGCCCCAGCATTTT. It encodes CASSLMTGDGQPQHF.

This clonotype showed up many times. V usage is TRBV29-1 and J usage is TRBJ2-1; 8 nucleotides agree with TRBD1. This CDR3 spans 15 amino acids. V shed 0 bases and J 6 bases; nucleotides not matched to a gene: 7. Germline CDR1 is SQVTM and CDR2 is ANQGSEA. CDR3 in amino acids: CSVEDQDRAANEQFF. CDR3 nucleotide sequence: TGCAGCGTTGAAGATCAGGACAGGGCTGCCAATGAGCAGTTCTTC.

This clonotype showed up many times. The genes are TRBV12-3 or TRBV12-4 and TRBJ2-3, with D unresolved. Trimming took 5 bases from V and 1 from J, leaving 10 bases between them. CDR3 size: 14 residues. The chain's CDR3 is CASSPRSGTDTQYF. CDR3 DNA sequence: TGTGCCAGCAGTCCCCGGAGCGGCACAGATACGCAGTATTTT.